This T cell receptor (beta chain) was identified in a study of circulating and synovial CD4+ cells in juvenile arthritis. The V gene's germline CDR1 is SQVTM and CDR2 ANQGSEA. V lost 1 base and J 0 bases, leaving 10 bases between the germline ends. This CDR3 is 15 amino acids long. This clone appeared once. Clones were read by immunoSEQ multiplex PCR, and TCRdb kept only the in-frame ones, dropping some. The sample yields under 40,000 clones, about 93% seen once. The TCR sequence derives from a human donor with juvenile idiopathic arthritis. This sequence joins TRBV29-1 and TRBJ2-1; D may be TRBD1 (5 bases). Sequencing was performed on CD4+ T cells from blood. DNA of the CDR3: TGCAGCGTTGAAGGGGCCAGGGACTCCTACAATGAGCAGTTCTTC. The encoded protein is CSVEGARDSYNEQFF.